What follows are 8 T cell receptor beta chains derived from one specimen sequenced in a study of pediatric ulcerative colitis. During colonoscopy, one to two rectal pinch biopsies were collected. Method: immunoSEQ multiplex PCR; TCRdb's copy keeps in-frame clones and lacks some. The table has under 15,000 clones, 60% to 80% seen once; the top ten hold approximately 4.8%. The sample was gut tissue. The receptors were gathered from a boy between 5 and 17 years old who was a control in a study of pediatric ulcerative colitis.

J is TRBJ2-3 and V is TRBV2; D possibly corresponds to TRBD2 (6 bases). The CDR3 totals 14 residues. CDR1 and CDR2 (germline): SNHLY, FYNNEI. In DNA form, the CDR3 reads TGTGCTCCGAAAGACGGGGGAGCCCCAGATACGCAGTATTTT. This translates into CAPKDGGAPDTQYF.

The gene calls are TRBV5-1 and TRBJ2-7; tentative D call: TRBD1 (5 bases). This CDR3 contains 14 residues. The germline V gene encodes CDR1 SGHRS and CDR2 YFSETQ. V gave up 0 bases and J gave up 3 bases, with 10 bases separating them. CDR3 DNA: TGCGCCAGCAGCTTGGTGGGGCAGGGCTACGAGCAGTACTTC. This translates into CASSLVGQGYEQYF.

The chain has TRBV7-3 and TRBJ2-5; TRBD2 matches 10 bases. The trim removed 2 bases at V and 5 bases at J, leaving 8 bases unmatched. CDR1 and CDR2 (germline): SGHTA, FQGTGA. This CDR3 is 16 amino acids long. Written as DNA, the CDR3 is TGTGCCAGCAGCTTACTCCCTAGCGGGAGTGGTGAGACCCAGTACTTC. It yields the protein CASSLLPSGSGETQYF.

The V and J genes are TRBV7-8 and TRBJ2-7; 7 nucleotides match TRBD1. Germline values: CDR1 SGHVS, CDR2 FQNEAQ. The J segment lost 0 bases and the V segment lost 5 bases, leaving 10 bases of the junction unmatched. The CDR3 spans 16 residues. CDR3 residues: CASSQTLDRTSYEQYV. CDR3 coding DNA: TGTGCCAGCAGCCAAACCTTGGACAGGACCTCCTACGAGCAGTACGTC.

V usage is TRBV14 and J usage is TRBJ1-1; no clear D. The V and J ends lost 2 bases and 6 bases respectively, with 16 bases between them. CDR3 length equals 15 residues. Germline lookup yields CDR1 SGHDN and CDR2 FVKESK. The CDR3 nucleotides are TGTGCCAGCAGCCAAACCCTGGGCGGTTTCGCTGAAGCTTTCTTT. Residues: CASSQTLGGFAEAFF. Full variable domain (missing parts from reference TRBV14 and TRBJ1-1): EAGVTQFPSHSVIEKGQTVTLRCDPISGHDNLYWYRRVMGKEIKFLLHFVKESKQDESGMPNNRFLAERTGGTYSTLKVQPAELEDSGVYFCASSQTLGGFAEAFFGQGTRLTVV.

The chain carries TRBV2 and TRBJ1-1; TRBD1 matches at 8 bases. The CDR3 covers 14 residues. With 6 bases clipped from V and 4 bases from J, the junction kept 7 bases outside the gene matches. The germline CDR1 and CDR2 sequences are SNHLY and FYNNEI. The CDR3 DNA sequence: TGTGCCAGCAGGGTAGATACAGGGGGCACTGAAGCTTTCTTT. Encoded protein: CASRVDTGGTEAFF.

The V and J genes are TRBV11-2 and TRBJ1-5; D not certain. The CDR3 totals 14 residues. CDR1 SGHAT and CDR2 FQNNGV come from the germline V gene. Trimming stripped 5 bases from V and 2 bases from J, with 10 bases between. Written as DNA, the CDR3 is TGTGCCAGCAGCCCGGCGACCGGCAATCAGCCCCAGCATTTT. The encoded protein is CASSPATGNQPQHF.

A few counts support this clone. The chain is built from TRBV6-5 and TRBJ1-2; D call uncertain. Germline CDR1 is MNHEY and CDR2 is SVGAGI. The V end was cut by 2 bases, the J end by 5 bases, with 12 bases between. The CDR3 has 14 amino acids. CDR3 protein: CASSYRSIGYGYTF. CDR3 nucleotides: TGTGCCAGCAGTTACCGTTCGATTGGTTATGGCTACACCTTC.